The 7 T cell receptor beta chains presented below share a single source sample, sequenced in a study of cytomegalovirus exposure and HLA in healthy donors. PCR employed 60 Vbeta and 13 Jbeta primers. TCRdb's table, derived via immunoSEQ multiplex PCR, lists solely in-frame clones and lacks some. This table holds under 200,000 clones, 68% found once. Sequencing was performed on PBMCs. These receptors all stem from a middle-aged man in good health and CMV-seronegative.

This rearrangement joins TRBV15 to TRBJ1-2; D may be TRBD1 (6 bases). Germline-derived CDR1 and CDR2 are LNHNV and YYDKDF (reference sequence). V was clipped by 0 bases and J by 4 bases, with 12 bases between them. The CDR3 has 15 residues. The CDR3: CATSRDRTASYGYTF. The CDR3 DNA reads as TGTGCCACCAGCAGAGATCGGACAGCCTCCTATGGCTACACCTTC.

The genes are TRBV7-8 and TRBJ1-5, with TRBD1 identical over 8 bases. The CDR3 sequence is 16 residues long. The germline gives CDR1 SGHVS, CDR2 FQNEAQ. V lost 3 bases, J lost 4 bases, and 8 bases stayed unmatched. The CDR3 loop reads CASSFGQGGGNQPQHF. The CDR3 nucleotides are TGTGCCAGCAGCTTTGGACAGGGAGGAGGGAATCAGCCCCAGCATTTT.

This clone has more than one count but fewer than ten. The CDR3 region is CATQMDRYSNQPQHF. CDR3 nucleotides: TGCGCCACCCAGATGGACAGATATAGCAATCAGCCCCAGCATTTT. The chain combines TRBV4-1 with TRBJ1-5; D may be TRBD1 (6 bases). Deletions cut 10 bases from V and 0 bases from J, with 16 bases between. Germline CDR1 MGHRA, CDR2 YSYEKL. The CDR3 consists of 15 residues.

This sequence joins TRBV18 and TRBJ1-1; tentative D call: TRBD1 (5 bases). CDR1 KGHSH and CDR2 LQKENI come from the germline V gene. This CDR3 spans 14 amino acids. The ends were cut back, 3 bases at V and 6 bases at J, with 14 bases in the middle. CDR3 coding DNA: TGTGCCAGCTCACCGGTGTACCAGGGATCTGAAGCTTTCTTT. Its protein product is CASSPVYQGSEAFF. The variable domain in full, with the rest retrieved from reference TRBV18 and TRBJ1-1, is NAGVMQNPRHLVRRRGQEARLRCSPMKGHSHVYWYRQLPEEGLKFMVYLQKENIIDESGMPKERFSAEFPKEGPSILRIQQVVRGDSAAYFCASSPVYQGSEAFFGQGTRLTVV.

The chain employs TRBV19 and TRBJ2-6; tentative D call: TRBD1 (6 bases). Trimming pared 2 bases from V and 0 bases from J, leaving 8 bases between. CDR1 and CDR2 from the germline V gene are LNHDA and SQIVND (reference sequence). This CDR3 comprises 16 residues. CDR3 amino acids: CASSITGSSGANVLTF. The CDR3 nucleotides read TGTGCCAGTAGTATAACAGGGTCCTCTGGGGCCAACGTCCTGACTTTC.

The chain is built from TRBV6-5 and TRBJ1-5, with D perhaps TRBD1 (5 bases). CDR1 is MNHEY, CDR2 SVGAGI, per germline. V lost 6 bases and J 4 bases, leaving 13 bases between the germline ends. The CDR3 consists of 14 residues. The CDR3 loop reads CASRPSGGNQPQHF. DNA for the CDR3: TGTGCCAGCAGACCTTCTGGGGGGAATCAGCCCCAGCATTTT.

This clone was observed a few times. The gene calls are TRBV19 and TRBJ2-1; 8 bases are shared with TRBD1. Trimming removed 5 bases from V and 6 bases from J; junction bases left unmatched: 6. CDR1 is LNHDA and CDR2 is SQIVND in the germline V gene (reference sequence). CDR3 length: 14 amino acids. The CDR3 sequence: CASSPGGLFNEQFF. In nucleotides, the CDR3 is TGTGCCAGTAGTCCAGGGGGCTTGTTCAATGAGCAGTTCTTC.